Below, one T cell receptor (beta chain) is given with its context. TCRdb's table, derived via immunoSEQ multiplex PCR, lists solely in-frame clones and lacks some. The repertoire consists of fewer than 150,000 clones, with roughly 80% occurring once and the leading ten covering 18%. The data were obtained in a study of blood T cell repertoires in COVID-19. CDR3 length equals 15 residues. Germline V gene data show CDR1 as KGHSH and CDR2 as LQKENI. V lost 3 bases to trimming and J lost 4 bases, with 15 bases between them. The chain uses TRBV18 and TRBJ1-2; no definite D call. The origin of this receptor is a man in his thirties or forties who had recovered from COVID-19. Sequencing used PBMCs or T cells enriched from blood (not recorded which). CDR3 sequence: CASSPPQRPVYGYTF. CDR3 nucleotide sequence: TGTGCCAGCTCACCGCCACAGAGACCTGTCTATGGCTACACCTTC.